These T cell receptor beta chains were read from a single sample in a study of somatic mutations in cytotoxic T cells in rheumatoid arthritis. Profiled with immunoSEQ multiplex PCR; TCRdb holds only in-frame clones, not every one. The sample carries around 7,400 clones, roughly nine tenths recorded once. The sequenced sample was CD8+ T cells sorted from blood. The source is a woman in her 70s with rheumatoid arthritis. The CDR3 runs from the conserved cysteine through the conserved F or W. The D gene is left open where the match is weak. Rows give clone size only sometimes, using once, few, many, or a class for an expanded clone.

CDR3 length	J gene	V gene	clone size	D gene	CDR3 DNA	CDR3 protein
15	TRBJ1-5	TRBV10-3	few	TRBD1	TGTGCCATCAGCCAAGGACAGGGTCGCAATCAGCCCCAGCATTTT	CAISQGQGRNQPQHF
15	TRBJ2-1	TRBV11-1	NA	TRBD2	TGTGCCAGCAGCCGGATTAGCGGGTCCTACAATGAGCAGTTCTTC	CASSRISGSYNEQFF
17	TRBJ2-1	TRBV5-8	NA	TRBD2	TGTGCCAGCAGCTTGGCCGGCTCATTGACTAGCTCCAATGAGCAGTTCTTC	CASSLAGSLTSSNEQFF
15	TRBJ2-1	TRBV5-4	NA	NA	TGTGCCAGCACCCTGGGGGGTCCAGCCTACAATGAGCAGTTCTTC	CASTLGGPAYNEQFF
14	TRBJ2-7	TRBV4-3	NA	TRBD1	TGCGCCAGCAGCCAAGGGACAGGGGGCGGCGAGCAGTACTTC	CASSQGTGGGEQYF
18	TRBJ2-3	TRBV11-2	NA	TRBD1	TGTGCCAGCAGCTTAGGCCACGGGACAGGGCCAGACACAGATACGCAGTATTTT	CASSLGHGTGPDTDTQYF
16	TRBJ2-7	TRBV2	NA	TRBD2	TGTGCCAGCAGTGACCTCGGCGGGGGGTTTTCCTACGAGCAGTACTTC	CASSDLGGGFSYEQYF
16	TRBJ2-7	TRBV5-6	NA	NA	TGTGCCAGCAGCTTGTCAGGGGAAGGCTGGCCCTACGAGCAGTACTTC	CASSLSGEGWPYEQYF
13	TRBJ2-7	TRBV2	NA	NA	TGTGCCAGCACCGTGGGGGACTCGTACGAGCAGTACTTC	CASTVGDSYEQYF
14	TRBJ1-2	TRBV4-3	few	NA	TGCGCCAGCAGCCAAGAAGGGGGGGGCACGGGCTACACCTTC	CASSQEGGGTGYTF
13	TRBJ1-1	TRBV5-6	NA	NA	TGTGCCAGCAGCAGCGACGAGAACACTGAAGCTTTCTTT	CASSSDENTEAFF
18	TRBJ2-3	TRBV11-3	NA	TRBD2	TGTGCCAGCAGCATCGGACTAGCGGGGGGCCTTAACACAGATACGCAGTATTTT	CASSIGLAGGLNTDTQYF
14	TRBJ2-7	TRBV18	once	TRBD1	TGTGCCAGCTCAGCACCGGGACAGGGCCACGAGCAGTACTTC	CASSAPGQGHEQYF
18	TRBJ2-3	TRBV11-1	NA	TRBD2	TGTGCCAGCAGCTGGGAGGGGGCTAGCGGGGGCCGCACAGATACGCAGTATTTT	CASSWEGASGGRTDTQYF
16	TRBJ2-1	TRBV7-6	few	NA	TGTGCCAGCAGCTTAGGGAGCGCGGCCTCCTACAATGAGCAGTTCTTC	CASSLGSAASYNEQFF
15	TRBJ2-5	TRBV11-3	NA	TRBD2	TGTGCCAGCAGCGTCTTTTTGCGGGGGGAAGAGACCCAGTACTTC	CASSVFLRGEETQYF
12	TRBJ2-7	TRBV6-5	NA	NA	TGTGCCAGCAGTAGGGACACCTACGAGCAGTACTTC	CASSRDTYEQYF
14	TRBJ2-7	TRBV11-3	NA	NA	TGTGCCAGCAGCTTACTCTACTCCTCCTACGAGCAGTACTTC	CASSLLYSSYEQYF
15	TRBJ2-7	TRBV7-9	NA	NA	TGTGCCAGCAGCACCTTGGACAGATCAGGCTACGAGCAGTACTTC	CASSTLDRSGYEQYF
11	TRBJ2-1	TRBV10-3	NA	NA	TGTGCCATCAGTGAGAAGGCAGGGTTGTTCTTC	CAISEKAGLFF
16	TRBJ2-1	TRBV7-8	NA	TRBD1	TGTGCCGGCAGCTTAGGGGGCGGTACTTTCTACAATGAGCAGTTCTTC	CAGSLGGGTFYNEQFF
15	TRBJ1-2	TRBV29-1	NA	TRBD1	TGCAGCGTTGAAGTGGGCATACAGGGGGCTAGTGGCTACACCTTC	CSVEVGIQGASGYTF
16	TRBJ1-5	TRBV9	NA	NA	TGTGCCAGCAGCGTAGACGGCAGGGTGGACAATCAGCCCCAGCATTTT	CASSVDGRVDNQPQHF
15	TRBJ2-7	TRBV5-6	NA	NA	TGTGCCAGCAGCCCAGATGGGGGGTTCTCCTACGAGCAGTACTTC	CASSPDGGFSYEQYF
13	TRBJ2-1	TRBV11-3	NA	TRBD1	TGTGCCAGCTCACAGGGGTCCTACAATGAGCAGTTCTTC	CASSQGSYNEQFF
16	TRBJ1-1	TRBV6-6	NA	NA	TGTGCCAGCAGTTACTCGAGACAGGCCTGGGGTACTGAAGCTTTCTTT	CASSYSRQAWGTEAFF
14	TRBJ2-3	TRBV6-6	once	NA	TGTGCCAGCAGTTACTCGGCCTCCACAGATACGCAGTATTTT	CASSYSASTDTQYF
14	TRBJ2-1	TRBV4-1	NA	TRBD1	TGCGCCAGCTTAGGGGGCCTTTCCTACAATGAGCAGTTCTTC	CASLGGLSYNEQFF
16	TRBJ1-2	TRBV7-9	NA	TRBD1	TGTGCCAGCAGACCTTCGGTCCTGACAGGGGAAAATGGCTACACCTTC	CASRPSVLTGENGYTF
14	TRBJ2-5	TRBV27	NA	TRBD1	TGTGCCAGCAGTACCGGGACAGGCCCTTGGACCCAGTACTTC	CASSTGTGPWTQYF
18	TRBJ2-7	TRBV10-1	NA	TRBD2	TGCGCCAGCAGTGAGTCGCTTCTAGCGGGAGGGCCTTCGGGCGAGCAGTACTTC	CASSESLLAGGPSGEQYF
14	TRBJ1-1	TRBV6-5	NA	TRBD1	TGTGCCAGCAGTTACTCGGCAGGGGGCACTGAAGCTTTCTTT	CASSYSAGGTEAFF
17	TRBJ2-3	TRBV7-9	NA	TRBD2	TGTGCCAGCAGTTCGGGACTAGCGGGAGTTACCACAGATACGCAGTATTTT	CASSSGLAGVTTDTQYF
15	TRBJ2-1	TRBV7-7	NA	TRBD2	TGTGCTAGCAGCTTGGGACTAGCGGGTCTCAATGAGCAGTTCTTC	CASSLGLAGLNEQFF
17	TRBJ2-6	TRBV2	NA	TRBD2	TGTGCCAGCAGGGAGACTAGCCTTACCTCTGGGGCCAACGTCCTGACTTTC	CASRETSLTSGANVLTF
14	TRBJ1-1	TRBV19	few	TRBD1	TGTGCCAGTAGAAACAGGGGACGGGGAACTGAAGCTTTCTTT	CASRNRGRGTEAFF
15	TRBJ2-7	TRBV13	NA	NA	TGTGCCAGCAGCCCTGGCGGGGTCCCGGGTTACGAGCAGTACTTC	CASSPGGVPGYEQYF